Listed below are T cell receptor beta chains from one sample, sequenced in a study of regulatory T cells in long-lasting Graves disease. TCRdb fed the multiplex PCR reads into MiXCR, producing one record per CDR3 protein. Of fewer than 350,000 distinct CDR3 sequences in the sample, 18% were seen once. The material was peripheral blood mononuclear cells (PBMCs), obtained at new diagnosis, from a patient treated with antithyroid drugs. Receptors originate from a female donor with Graves disease. Both conserved end residues are part of each CDR3. Each record gives: CDR3 protein, CDR3 DNA, clone size, J gene, D gene, V gene. A D gene is named only where the DNA matches it firmly. Size is omitted from some rows. Given values are once, few, many or a class for expanded clones.

CASSHGTGVSYSNQPQHF,TGTGCCAGCAGCCACGGGACAGGGGTATCCTATAGCAATCAGCCCCAGCATTTT,NA,TRBJ1-5,TRBD1,TRBV7-9
CAISEEGHTDTQYF,TGTGCCATCAGTGAGGAGGGCCACACAGATACGCAGTATTTT,many,TRBJ2-3,NA,TRBV10-3
CASSFLGPSREQYF,TGTGCCAGCAGTTTTTTGGGCCCTTCGAGGGAGCAGTACTTC,many,TRBJ2-7,NA,TRBV27
CASSPGLSYNEQFF,TGTGCCAGCAGTCCGGGACTTAGCTACAATGAGCAGTTCTTC,many,TRBJ2-1,NA,TRBV6-2/TRBV6-3
CASSRLAGRADNEQFF,TGTGCCAGCAGCCGCCTGGCGGGGAGGGCCGACAATGAGCAGTTCTTC,many,TRBJ2-1,TRBD2,TRBV14
CASSLGLSGGSYEQYF,TGCGCCAGCAGCTTGGGCCTTTCTGGGGGCAGCTACGAGCAGTACTTC,NA,TRBJ2-7,NA,TRBV5-1
CAIGLAGVGEQFF,TGTGCCATCGGGCTAGCGGGAGTGGGTGAGCAGTTCTTC,many,TRBJ2-1,TRBD2,TRBV10-3
CASSYSNSGPQHF,TGTGCCAGCAGTTACTCGAACAGCGGGCCCCAGCATTTT,NA,TRBJ1-5,NA,TRBV6-2/TRBV6-3
CASGSGLENSPLHF,TGTGCCAGCGGGTCAGGCCTGGAGAATTCACCCCTCCACTTT,NA,TRBJ1-6,NA,TRBV2
CASSLEPVLRDTEAFF,TGCGCCAGCAGCTTGGAGCCAGTCCTTCGGGACACTGAAGCTTTCTTT,many,TRBJ1-1,NA,TRBV5-1
CASSLWDRSGYTF,TGTGCCAGCAGTTTATGGGACAGGAGCGGCTACACCTTC,many,TRBJ1-2,TRBD1,TRBV28
CASSETGVAFF,TGTGCCAGCAGTGAGACAGGGGTAGCTTTCTTT,many,TRBJ1-1,TRBD1,TRBV25-1
CATSSGTDSGNTIYF,TGTGCCACCAGCAGCGGGACAGACTCTGGAAACACCATATATTTT,many,TRBJ1-3,TRBD1,TRBV15
CASSVDMEVEQYF,TGTGCCAGCAGCGTAGACATGGAAGTCGAGCAGTACTTC,NA,TRBJ2-7,NA,TRBV9
CASSKDRESGNTIYF,TGTGCCAGCAGCAAGGACAGGGAATCGGGAAACACCATATATTTT,few,TRBJ1-3,TRBD1,TRBV7-9
CASSLSPGGNQPQHF,TGCGCCAGCAGCCTAAGTCCGGGGGGCAATCAGCCCCAGCATTTT,many,TRBJ1-5,NA,TRBV5-1
CASREQGHETQYF,TGTGCCAGCAGGGAACAGGGTCATGAGACCCAGTACTTC,many,TRBJ2-5,NA,TRBV6-1
CASSLSGQGGGYTF,TGTGCCAGCAGTTTAAGTGGGCAGGGTGGTGGCTACACCTTC,medium-sized,TRBJ1-2,NA,TRBV12-3/TRBV12-4
CASSPRASPNQPQHF,TGTGCCAGCAGTCCCCGGGCCTCTCCTAATCAGCCCCAGCATTTT,many,TRBJ1-5,NA,TRBV27
CASSWVAGVSDEQYF,TGTGCCAGTAGTTGGGTAGCGGGAGTAAGTGACGAGCAGTACTTC,NA,TRBJ2-7,TRBD2,TRBV19
CASSPERGRETQYF,TGTGCCAGCAGCCCTGAGAGGGGGCGCGAGACCCAGTACTTC,few,TRBJ2-5,TRBD1,TRBV7-6
CASRPEAGPSSYEQYF,TGTGCCAGTAGGCCCGAGGCCGGCCCCTCCAGCTACGAGCAGTACTTC,NA,TRBJ2-7,NA,TRBV19
CASSFKVSGFETQYF,TGTGCCAGCAGTTTCAAGGTGTCCGGGTTTGAGACCCAGTACTTC,many,TRBJ2-5,NA,TRBV28
CASIDLGATDTQYF,TGCGCCAGCATAGATTTGGGTGCAACAGATACGCAGTATTTT,many,TRBJ2-3,NA,TRBV5-1
CSVAREGSQPQHF,TGCAGCGTTGCCCGGGAAGGGTCTCAGCCCCAGCATTTT,few,TRBJ1-5,NA,TRBV29-1
CASGDRSGLAGRSSYEQYF,TGCGCCAGCGGGGACCGATCGGGACTAGCGGGAAGGAGCTCCTACGAGCAGTACTTC,few,TRBJ2-7,TRBD2,TRBV5-1
CASSLVAGGSDTQYF,TGTGCCAGCAGTTTAGTAGCGGGAGGATCAGATACGCAGTATTTT,many,TRBJ2-3,TRBD2,TRBV12-3/TRBV12-4
CASSFRAGGGYTF,TGTGCCAGCAGTTTTAGGGCCGGAGGTGGCTACACCTTC,many,TRBJ1-2,NA,TRBV12-3/TRBV12-4
CASSGTDFLNTEAFF,TGCGCCAGCAGCGGAACGGATTTCCTGAACACTGAAGCTTTCTTT,many,TRBJ1-1,NA,TRBV5-1
CASSPTTGVFGNTIYF,TGTGCCAGCAGTCCGACGACAGGGGTATTTGGAAACACCATATATTTT,many,TRBJ1-3,TRBD1,TRBV27
CASSLDSGEGLQDTQYF,TGCGCCAGCAGCTTGGATTCGGGAGAGGGGTTACAAGATACGCAGTATTTT,many,TRBJ2-3,NA,TRBV5-1
CASSSEREQFF,TGTGCCAGCAGCTCGGAAAGGGAGCAGTTCTTC,NA,TRBJ2-1,NA,TRBV5-4
CSAREPGLSYEQYF,TGCAGTGCTAGGGAACCGGGTCTGTCCTACGAGCAGTACTTC,many,TRBJ2-7,NA,TRBV20-1
CASSFRSSRDRPGDVLTF,TGTGCCAGCAGTTTCCGATCGTCCCGGGACAGGCCCGGAGATGTCCTGACTTTC,many,TRBJ2-6,TRBD1,TRBV12-3/TRBV12-4
CSARGSAGGGTQYF,TGCAGTGCTAGAGGTTCGGCAGGCGGGGGGACCCAGTACTTC,many,TRBJ2-5,TRBD2,TRBV20-1
CASSAGAGDPYEQYF,TGTGCCAGCAGTGCGGGAGCGGGAGACCCCTACGAGCAGTACTTC,many,TRBJ2-7,TRBD2,TRBV6-2/TRBV6-3
CSARPPGLAGVNQYF,TGCAGTGCTAGACCCCCGGGACTAGCGGGAGTTAATCAGTACTTC,many,TRBJ2-4,TRBD2,TRBV20-1
CATSRGQGNEQYF,TGTGCCACCAGCAGAGGACAGGGGAACGAGCAGTACTTC,many,TRBJ2-7,TRBD1,TRBV15
CASSPWDRANTGELFF,TGTGCCAGCAGCCCCTGGGACAGGGCTAACACCGGGGAGCTGTTTTTT,NA,TRBJ2-2,TRBD1,TRBV11-3
CSATSGSYEQYF,TGCAGTGCTACTAGCGGGTCCTACGAGCAGTACTTC,NA,TRBJ2-7,TRBD2,TRBV20-1
CASSFLGGDGQFF,TGTGCCAGCAGCTTTTTAGGTGGGGATGGGCAGTTCTTC,few,TRBJ2-1,NA,TRBV11-3
CASSPARTSGLNTGELFF,TGTGCCAGCAGCCCGGCCCGTACTAGCGGGCTAAACACCGGGGAGCTGTTTTTT,NA,TRBJ2-2,TRBD2,TRBV3-1
CASSLSGTGGYNEQFF,TGCGCCAGCAGCTTGAGTGGGACAGGGGGCTACAATGAGCAGTTCTTC,few,TRBJ2-1,TRBD1,TRBV5-1
CASKIAGGLNEQFF,TGTGCCAGCAAAATAGCGGGAGGCCTGAATGAGCAGTTCTTC,many,TRBJ2-1,TRBD2,TRBV7-2
CSASLGTEHTEAFF,TGCAGTGCTAGCCTTGGGACCGAACACACTGAAGCTTTCTTT,many,TRBJ1-1,NA,TRBV20-1
CASRGGLAATDTQYF,TGTGCCAGCAGGGGGGGACTAGCGGCCACAGATACGCAGTATTTT,many,TRBJ2-3,TRBD2,TRBV2
CASIGAGGAAPRTQYF,TGTGCCAGCATCGGGGCCGGGGGAGCGGCGCCCAGGACCCAGTACTTC,few,TRBJ2-5,NA,TRBV2
CASSPGLAGDSYNEQFF,TGTGCCAGCAGCCCTGGACTAGCGGGAGATTCCTACAATGAGCAGTTCTTC,many,TRBJ2-1,TRBD2,TRBV12-3/TRBV12-4
CASSRGPGNTIYF,TGTGCCAGCAGTCGGGGACCAGGAAACACCATATATTTT,many,TRBJ1-3,NA,TRBV12-3/TRBV12-4
CASSRSPGLAGADTQYF,TGTGCCAGCAGTCGATCTCCGGGACTAGCGGGAGCGGATACGCAGTATTTT,many,TRBJ2-3,TRBD2,TRBV27
CSVGPRQGAAYEQYF,TGCAGCGTTGGGCCCCGACAGGGGGCTGCCTACGAGCAGTACTTC,many,TRBJ2-7,TRBD1,TRBV29-1